These 8 T cell receptor beta chains were sequenced from one sample in a study of T cells in Graves' hyperthyroidism and ophthalmopathy. Amplification yielded TCR beta CDR3 regions, with RNA transcripts as the source. HTBI primers were employed in a first-round RT-PCR of the TCR CDR3. Via MiXCR, TCRdb re-called the multiplex PCR reads, giving one row per CDR3 protein. The sample contains over 450,000 distinct CDR3 sequences, approximately 15% of which appear only once. Sequencing was performed on blood. These TCRs come from a woman between 18 and 29 years old with Graves' hyperthyroidism.

About this clonotype: This clone may be a read error of a much larger clone one base away. The chain is built from TRBV27 and TRBJ2-7; 8 bases agree with TRBD2. After removal of 0 bases from V and 2 bases from J, the junction contained 3 bases not matched to a gene. The CDR3 totals 15 residues. The germline CDR1 and CDR2 sequences are MNHEY and SMNVEV (reference sequence). The DNA of the CDR3 is TGTGCCAGCAGTTTATCGGGGCGGGAGGCCTACGAGCAGTACTTC. It encodes CASSLSGREAYEQYF.

Many counts were recorded for this clonotype. The chain recombines TRBV20-1 with TRBJ1-5; D not certain. CDR1 DFQATT and CDR2 SNEGSKA come from the germline V gene (reference sequence). V lost 4 bases, J lost 3 bases, and 10 bases lay in between. The CDR3 consists of 13 residues. CDR3 bases: TGCAGTGCTAACCGGGAAAACAATCAGCCCCAGCATTTT. Translation gives CSANRENNQPQHF.

J is TRBJ2-7 and V is TRBV20-1; TRBD1 matches 8 bases. CDR1 is DFQATT and CDR2 is SNEGSKA in the germline V gene (reference sequence). The CDR3 loop spans 17 amino acids. Germline trimming cut 3 bases from V and 5 bases from J; bases unmatched to any gene: 18. The CDR3 is CSARETAAAGGKDEQYF. In DNA form, the CDR3 reads TGCAGTGCTAGGGAGACTGCGGCTGCAGGGGGCAAAGACGAGCAGTACTTC.

The genes are TRBV7-3 and TRBJ2-7, with no clear D. V lost 6 bases and J lost 4, with 13 bases in between. The CDR3 extends over 13 amino acids. Germline CDR1 is SGHTA and CDR2 is FQGTGA. The CDR3 reads CASRGLLWYEQYV. CDR3 DNA sequence: TGTGCCAGCAGAGGGCTCCTTTGGTACGAGCAGTACGTC.

The chain couples TRBV20-1 to TRBJ1-4; D unresolved. In germline, CDR1 is DFQATT, CDR2 SNEGSKA (reference sequence). CDR3 size: 15 residues. V lost 0 bases and J lost 0, with 8 bases in between. DNA for the CDR3: TGCAGTGCTAGAGACCCCGGGGCAACTAATGAAAAACTGTTTTTT. Protein: CSARDPGATNEKLFF.

V and J are TRBV6-1 and TRBJ2-7; the D gene is possibly TRBD1 (5 bases). The germline V and J ends were trimmed by 0 bases and 2 bases, with 8 bases remaining between them. Germline CDR1 MNHNS, CDR2 SASEGT. The CDR3 is made up of 14 amino acids. The CDR3 coding sequence is TGTGCCAGCAGTGAAGCGCAGACAGCCTACGAGCAGTACGTC. This gives the protein CASSEAQTAYEQYV.

At least ten counts were recorded for this clonotype. This sequence joins TRBV6-5 and TRBJ1-6; D remains ambiguous. Trimming took 0 bases from V and 10 from J, leaving 13 bases between them. Germline V gene sequence: CDR1 MNHEY, CDR2 SVGAGI. This CDR3 has 15 amino acids. The CDR3 here is CASSYSWRVQSPLHF. As DNA, the CDR3 is TGTGCCAGCAGTTACTCGTGGAGAGTTCAGTCACCCCTCCACTTT.

The sample holds many counts of this clonotype. The CDR3 reads CASSGVRYEQYF. The CDR3 DNA reads TGTGCCAGCAGTGGGGTAAGATACGAGCAGTACTTC. The rearrangement joins TRBV2 to TRBJ2-7; the D is unclear. The V end was cut by 4 bases, the J end by 4 bases, with 8 bases between. The CDR3 is 12 amino acids. Germline V lookup: CDR1 SNHLY, CDR2 FYNNEI.